This is a list of T cell receptor beta chains from one sample in a study of cytomegalovirus exposure and HLA in healthy donors. This table comes from immunoSEQ multiplex PCR, and its TCRdb copy is limited to in-frame clones, with some not included. Found here are around 150,000 clones, around 72% of them singletons; the top ten hold approximately 15%. Specimen: PBMCs. These receptor sequences come from a human donor in good health. The CDR3 runs from the conserved cysteine through the conserved F or W. The D gene is left open where the match is weak. Only part of the rows carry a size: once, few, many, or a class if the clone is expanded.

j_call: TRBJ1-4
clone_size: few
v_call: TRBV7-8
d_call: .
cdr3_aa: CASSLDRVDEKLFF
cdr3_nt: TGTGCCAGCAGCTTAGACAGGGTGGATGAAAAACTGTTTTTT

j_call: TRBJ2-3
clone_size: once
v_call: TRBV15
d_call: TRBD2
cdr3_aa: CATSRGRELAGTDTQYF
cdr3_nt: TGTGCCACCAGCAGGGGAAGGGAACTAGCGGGTACAGATACGCAGTATTTT

j_call: TRBJ1-5
clone_size: few
v_call: TRBV6-6
d_call: TRBD1
cdr3_aa: CASRQGGSNQPQHF
cdr3_nt: TGTGCCAGCAGACAGGGGGGCAGCAATCAGCCCCAGCATTTT

j_call: TRBJ1-2
clone_size: .
v_call: TRBV13
d_call: .
cdr3_aa: CASSFIGQRTYGYTF
cdr3_nt: TGTGCCAGCAGCTTCATCGGACAAAGAACCTATGGCTACACCTTC

j_call: TRBJ2-3
clone_size: .
v_call: TRBV30
d_call: TRBD2
cdr3_aa: CAWSVPPESSGRRDTQYF
cdr3_nt: TGTGCCTGGAGTGTCCCCCCAGAATCGAGCGGGAGGCGAGATACGCAGTATTTT

j_call: TRBJ2-3
clone_size: .
v_call: TRBV11-3
d_call: .
cdr3_aa: CASSSNERTSTDTQYF
cdr3_nt: TGTGCCAGCAGCTCGAACGAAAGAACTAGCACAGATACGCAGTATTTT

j_call: TRBJ2-1
clone_size: .
v_call: TRBV7-3
d_call: .
cdr3_aa: CASSLSRGKPYNEQFF
cdr3_nt: TGTGCCAGCAGCTTAAGTCGGGGGAAGCCCTACAATGAGCAGTTCTTC

j_call: TRBJ2-2
clone_size: .
v_call: TRBV9
d_call: .
cdr3_aa: CASSIMGQSAGELFF
cdr3_nt: TGTGCCAGCAGCATAATGGGACAATCGGCCGGGGAGCTGTTTTTT

j_call: TRBJ1-3
clone_size: .
v_call: TRBV5-4
d_call: TRBD1
cdr3_aa: CASRGQGNTIYF
cdr3_nt: TGTGCCAGTAGGGGACAGGGAAACACCATATATTTT

j_call: TRBJ1-1
clone_size: .
v_call: TRBV6-5
d_call: TRBD1
cdr3_aa: CASSTDRLITEAFF
cdr3_nt: TGTGCCAGCAGTACGGACAGGTTAATCACTGAAGCTTTCTTT

j_call: TRBJ1-3
clone_size: once
v_call: TRBV5-1
d_call: TRBD1
cdr3_aa: CASSEQGSGNTIYF
cdr3_nt: TGCGCCAGCAGCGAACAGGGGTCTGGAAACACCATATATTTT

j_call: TRBJ2-7
clone_size: .
v_call: TRBV6-1
d_call: .
cdr3_aa: CASIGRSFYEQYF
cdr3_nt: TGTGCCAGCATCGGTCGGAGTTTCTACGAGCAGTACTTC

j_call: TRBJ1-2
clone_size: few
v_call: TRBV6-5
d_call: .
cdr3_aa: CASSYGQYYGYTF
cdr3_nt: TGTGCCAGCAGTTACGGGCAATACTATGGCTACACCTTC

j_call: TRBJ1-1
clone_size: .
v_call: TRBV9
d_call: TRBD1
cdr3_aa: CASSAGMGQATEAFF
cdr3_nt: TGTGCCAGCAGCGCGGGCATGGGACAGGCCACTGAAGCTTTCTTT

j_call: TRBJ2-2
clone_size: .
v_call: TRBV28
d_call: TRBD2
cdr3_aa: CASSLGGKGGELFF
cdr3_nt: TGTGCCAGCAGTTTGGGAGGGAAGGGCGGGGAGCTGTTTTTT

j_call: TRBJ2-7
clone_size: .
v_call: TRBV5-1
d_call: TRBD1
cdr3_aa: CASSLGKGADEQYF
cdr3_nt: TGCGCCAGCAGCTTGGGCAAGGGGGCGGACGAGCAGTACTTC

j_call: TRBJ1-2
clone_size: few
v_call: TRBV9
d_call: TRBD1
cdr3_aa: CASSARQGPNYGYTF
cdr3_nt: TGTGCCAGCAGCGCCCGACAGGGCCCAAACTATGGCTACACCTTC

j_call: TRBJ2-1
clone_size: .
v_call: TRBV18
d_call: TRBD2
cdr3_aa: CASSLLAGNEQFF
cdr3_nt: TGTGCCAGCTCACTATTAGCGGGGAATGAGCAGTTCTTC

j_call: TRBJ1-5
clone_size: .
v_call: TRBV6-1
d_call: .
cdr3_aa: CASSEAGGAGQPQHF
cdr3_nt: TGTGCCAGCAGTGAAGCGGGGGGGGCCGGTCAGCCCCAGCATTTT

j_call: TRBJ2-4
clone_size: .
v_call: TRBV27
d_call: .
cdr3_aa: CASSLSGGGKNIQYF
cdr3_nt: TGTGCCAGCAGTTTATCTGGGGGCGGGAAAAACATTCAGTACTTC

j_call: TRBJ2-1
clone_size: .
v_call: TRBV2
d_call: TRBD2
cdr3_aa: CASGRLAGVNNEQFF
cdr3_nt: TGTGCCAGTGGGAGGCTAGCGGGGGTAAACAATGAGCAGTTCTTC

j_call: TRBJ1-4
clone_size: .
v_call: TRBV5-1
d_call: .
cdr3_aa: CASSLEGVEKLFF
cdr3_nt: TGCGCCAGCAGCTTGGAAGGGGTTGAAAAACTGTTTTTT

j_call: TRBJ2-1
clone_size: .
v_call: TRBV11-2
d_call: .
cdr3_aa: CASSFSRQVNNEQFF
cdr3_nt: TGTGCCAGCAGCTTCTCTCGACAGGTAAACAATGAGCAGTTCTTC

j_call: TRBJ1-5
clone_size: .
v_call: TRBV25-1
d_call: .
cdr3_aa: CASSGEGNQPQHF
cdr3_nt: TGTGCCAGCAGTGGGGAGGGCAATCAGCCCCAGCATTTT

j_call: TRBJ1-1
clone_size: few
v_call: TRBV30
d_call: .
cdr3_aa: CAWRDSLNTEAFF
cdr3_nt: TGTGCCTGGAGGGACAGCCTGAACACTGAAGCTTTCTTT

j_call: TRBJ2-3
clone_size: .
v_call: TRBV29-1
d_call: TRBD2
cdr3_aa: CSVVGLLSHTDTQYF
cdr3_nt: TGCAGCGTTGTGGGACTACTCTCTCACACAGATACGCAGTATTTT

j_call: TRBJ2-5
clone_size: .
v_call: TRBV2
d_call: .
cdr3_aa: CASEEIPGETQYF
cdr3_nt: TGTGCCAGCGAGGAGATCCCGGGGGAGACCCAGTACTTC

j_call: TRBJ2-7
clone_size: .
v_call: TRBV11-2
d_call: .
cdr3_aa: CASSDRRYEQYF
cdr3_nt: TGTGCCAGCAGCGACAGACGCTACGAGCAGTACTTC

j_call: TRBJ2-6
clone_size: once
v_call: TRBV6-5
d_call: .
cdr3_aa: CASRGTISGANVLTF
cdr3_nt: TGTGCCAGCAGGGGGACAATCTCTGGGGCCAACGTCCTGACTTTC

j_call: TRBJ1-2
clone_size: .
v_call: TRBV5-4
d_call: TRBD1
cdr3_aa: CASSDPGTGATGYTF
cdr3_nt: TGTGCCAGCAGCGACCCCGGGACAGGGGCCACTGGCTACACCTTC

j_call: TRBJ2-1
clone_size: .
v_call: TRBV5-7
d_call: TRBD2
cdr3_aa: CASSFLAGGVGEQFF
cdr3_nt: TGTGCCAGCAGCTTTTTAGCGGGAGGGGTGGGTGAGCAGTTCTTC

j_call: TRBJ1-2
clone_size: .
v_call: TRBV21-1
d_call: .
cdr3_aa: CASSNKKGAVLANYGYTFNGYTF
cdr3_nt: .

j_call: TRBJ1-2
clone_size: few
v_call: TRBV19
d_call: TRBD1
cdr3_aa: CASSQGVNYGYTF
cdr3_nt: TGTGCCAGTTCTCAGGGGGTTAACTATGGCTACACCTTC

j_call: TRBJ1-1
clone_size: .
v_call: TRBV5-1
d_call: .
cdr3_aa: CASSLGDKINTEAFF
cdr3_nt: TGCGCCAGCAGCTTGGGGGACAAGATAAACACTGAAGCTTTCTTT

j_call: TRBJ2-3
clone_size: .
v_call: TRBV5-1
d_call: .
cdr3_aa: CASSSRDSMTDTQYF
cdr3_nt: TGCGCCAGCAGCTCCCGGGACTCCATGACAGATACGCAGTATTTT

j_call: TRBJ1-2
clone_size: .
v_call: TRBV27
d_call: .
cdr3_aa: CASSSPGGGYTF
cdr3_nt: TGTGCCAGCAGTTCTCCGGGGGGTGGCTACACCTTC

j_call: TRBJ1-5
clone_size: .
v_call: TRBV7-3
d_call: .
cdr3_aa: CASSLYILYRLHQPQHF
cdr3_nt: TGTGCCAGCAGCTTATATATTTTGTACAGGTTACATCAGCCCCAGCATTTT

j_call: TRBJ2-7
clone_size: .
v_call: TRBV7-8
d_call: .
cdr3_aa: CASNVGPNFYEQYF
cdr3_nt: TGTGCCAGCAACGTTGGGCCCAACTTCTACGAGCAGTACTTC

j_call: TRBJ2-3
clone_size: few
v_call: TRBV30
d_call: TRBD2
cdr3_aa: CAFVFGRATDTQYF
cdr3_nt: TGTGCCTTTGTATTCGGGAGGGCAACAGATACGCAGTATTTT

j_call: TRBJ2-6
clone_size: .
v_call: TRBV6-1
d_call: .
cdr3_aa: CASSEGAAGANVLTF
cdr3_nt: TGTGCCAGCAGTGAAGGGGCAGCTGGGGCCAACGTCCTGACTTTC

j_call: TRBJ2-7
clone_size: .
v_call: TRBV4-1
d_call: .
cdr3_aa: CASSQDRGRVGYEQYF
cdr3_nt: TGCGCCAGCAGCCAAGATAGGGGCAGGGTGGGCTACGAGCAGTACTTC

j_call: TRBJ2-7
clone_size: .
v_call: TRBV15
d_call: .
cdr3_aa: CATSREGAAREQYF
cdr3_nt: TGTGCCACCAGCAGAGAGGGGGCAGCTCGGGAGCAGTACTTC

j_call: TRBJ2-5
clone_size: few
v_call: TRBV5-1
d_call: .
cdr3_aa: CASSPDSGTQYF
cdr3_nt: TGCGCCAGCAGCCCCGACTCGGGGACCCAGTACTTC

j_call: TRBJ1-5
clone_size: .
v_call: TRBV19
d_call: .
cdr3_aa: CASSMKTSRNQPQHF
cdr3_nt: TGTGCCAGTAGTATGAAGACAAGCCGCAATCAGCCCCAGCATTTT

j_call: TRBJ1-1
clone_size: few
v_call: TRBV19
d_call: .
cdr3_aa: CASSINRNTEAFF
cdr3_nt: TGTGCCAGTAGTATAAACAGGAACACTGAAGCTTTCTTT

j_call: TRBJ1-1
clone_size: .
v_call: TRBV18
d_call: .
cdr3_aa: CASSPRRDTEAFF
cdr3_nt: TGTGCCAGCTCACCACGGAGGGACACTGAAGCTTTCTTT

j_call: TRBJ1-2
clone_size: .
v_call: TRBV5-6
d_call: TRBD1
cdr3_aa: CASSLLTQGERGYTF
cdr3_nt: TGTGCCAGCAGCTTGTTAACCCAGGGGGAACGTGGCTACACCTTC

j_call: TRBJ2-6
clone_size: .
v_call: TRBV9
d_call: .
cdr3_aa: CASSVERYSGANVLTF
cdr3_nt: TGTGCCAGCAGCGTGGAGAGGTACTCTGGGGCCAACGTCCTGACTTTC

j_call: TRBJ1-5
clone_size: .
v_call: TRBV6-6
d_call: .
cdr3_aa: CATEGGVRQPQHF
cdr3_nt: TGTGCCACCGAAGGGGGGGTCAGGCAGCCCCAGCATTTT

j_call: TRBJ2-6
clone_size: .
v_call: TRBV19
d_call: .
cdr3_aa: CASNLRDSGANVLTF
cdr3_nt: TGTGCCAGTAACCTAAGAGACTCTGGGGCCAACGTCCTGACTTTC

j_call: TRBJ1-5
clone_size: once
v_call: TRBV6-5
d_call: .
cdr3_aa: CASSYSVSQPQHF
cdr3_nt: TGTGCCAGCAGTTACTCAGTGAGCCAGCCCCAGCATTTT

j_call: TRBJ2-3
clone_size: .
v_call: TRBV27
d_call: TRBD2
cdr3_aa: CASTKGLAGTDTQYF
cdr3_nt: TGTGCCAGCACGAAGGGACTAGCGGGCACAGATACGCAGTATTTT

j_call: TRBJ1-2
clone_size: once
v_call: TRBV28
d_call: .
cdr3_aa: CASSLGQFYGYTF
cdr3_nt: TGTGCCAGCAGTTTAGGGCAGTTTTATGGCTACACCTTC